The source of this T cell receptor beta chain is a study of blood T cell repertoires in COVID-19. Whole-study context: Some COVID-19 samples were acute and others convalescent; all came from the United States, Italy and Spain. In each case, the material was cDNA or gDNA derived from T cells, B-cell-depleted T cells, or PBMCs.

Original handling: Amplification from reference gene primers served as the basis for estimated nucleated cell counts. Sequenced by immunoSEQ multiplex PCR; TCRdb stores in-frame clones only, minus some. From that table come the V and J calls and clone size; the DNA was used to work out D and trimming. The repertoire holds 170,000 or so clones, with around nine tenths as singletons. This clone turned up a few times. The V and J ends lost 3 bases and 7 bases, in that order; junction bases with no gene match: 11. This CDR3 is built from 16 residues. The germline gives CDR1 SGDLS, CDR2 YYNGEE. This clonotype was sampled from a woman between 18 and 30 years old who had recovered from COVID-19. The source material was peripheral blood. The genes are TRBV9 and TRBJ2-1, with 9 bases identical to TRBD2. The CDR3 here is CASSALAGGPRNEQFF. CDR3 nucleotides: TGTGCCAGCAGCGCTCTGGCGGGGGGGCCGCGTAATGAGCAGTTCTTC.